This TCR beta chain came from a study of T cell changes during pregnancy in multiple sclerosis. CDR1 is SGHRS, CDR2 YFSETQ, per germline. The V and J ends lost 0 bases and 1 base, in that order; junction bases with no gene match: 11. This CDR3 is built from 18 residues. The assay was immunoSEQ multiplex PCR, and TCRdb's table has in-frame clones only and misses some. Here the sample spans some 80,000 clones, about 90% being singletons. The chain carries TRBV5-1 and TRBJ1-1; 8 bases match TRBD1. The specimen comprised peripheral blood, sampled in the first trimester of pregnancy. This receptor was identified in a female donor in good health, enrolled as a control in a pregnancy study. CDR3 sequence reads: CASSLESGGDFPNTEAFF. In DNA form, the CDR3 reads TGCGCCAGCAGCTTGGAATCAGGGGGCGATTTCCCGAACACTGAAGCTTTCTTT.